This T cell receptor beta chain stems from a study of metastatic and nonmetastatic thyroid tumors. Study-level information: Malignant and benign thyroid patients had repertoires compared in peripheral blood and tumor or nodule tissue. Broader study findings: Malignant thyroid tumors reportedly exceeded benign nodules significantly in TCR beta diversity, with the difference appearing in blood and tumor.

This clone was detected many times. Its cognate antigen is unknown. Ahead of thyroid surgery, no patient had received treatment of any kind. TCRdb re-called clones via MiXCR from the PCR reads. The sample yields about 35,000 clones, approximately 30% seen once. The CDR3 has 12 amino acids. Trimming took off 5 bases at V and 6 bases at J, with 11 bases between the two ends. Germline V gene lookup returns CDR1 SQVTM and CDR2 ANQGSEA. Input material: blood. The gene calls are TRBV29-1 and TRBJ1-5, with unresolved D. The receptor comes from a female donor with papillary thyroid cancer or a benign thyroid nodule (not recorded which). Some clones in this sample may be carry-over from other donors' samples. CDR3 amino acids: CSVWREGQPQHF. In nucleotides, the CDR3 is TGCAGCGTTTGGAGGGAGGGTCAGCCCCAGCATTTT. The whole variable domain, filled in from reference TRBV29-1 and TRBJ1-5, reads SAVISQKPSRDICQRGTSLTIQCQVDSQVTMMFWYRQQPGQSLTLIATANQGSEATYESGFVIDKFPISRPNLTFSTLTVSNMSPEDSSIYLCSVWREGQPQHFGDGTRLSIL.